This T cell receptor (beta chain) was observed in a study of CD8+ T cells in alopecia areata. This CDR3 has 14 residues. The junction had 1 base not matched to a gene; V was cut back by 1 base and J by 3 bases. Looked up from germline, CDR1 is SEHNR and CDR2 is FQNEAQ (reference sequence). There are a few counts of this clone. Its antigen is unknown. Reverse transcription of extracted RNA yielded cDNA, which provided the sequencing template. Libraries were prepared by immunoSEQ multiplex PCR; TCRdb keeps only in-frame clonotypes and omits some of them. The sample shows 98,000 or so clones, approximately 59% of them seen only once. Study-wide results and caveats: Alphabeta T cells residing in normal skin are also sequenced in scalp samples.

V gene TRBV7-9 combines with J gene TRBJ1-1; 8 nucleotides align to TRBD1. The sequenced sample was CD8+ T cells sorted from blood. The TCR comes from a human donor in good health. The CDR3 here is CASSLEQGDTEAFF. The CDR3 region has the DNA TGTGCCAGCAGCTTAGAACAGGGGGACACTGAAGCTTTCTTT.